The 17 T cell receptor beta chains presented below share a single source sample, sequenced in a study of monozygotic twins with inflammatory bowel disease (dated by TCRdb to 2018 to 2020). Library preparation employed 5' RACE. The sample was run on an Illumina HiSeq 2500. After the reads were reprocessed by TCRdb, one entry was made per CDR3 protein sequence, with no DNA. The sample has a few hundred thousand distinct CDR3 sequences on record. Of the sample, 2% to 2.5% is held by the ten largest clones. Sample: blood. The origin of the receptors is a human donor with ulcerative colitis or Crohn's disease, or a healthy co-twin of an affected twin (not recorded which).

This chain joins TRBV3-1 and TRBJ1-6; absent DNA, TCRdb's TRBD1 call cannot be checked. CDR1 is LGHDT, CDR2 YNNKEL, per germline (reference sequence). The CDR3 has 14 residues. The CDR3 reads CASSQTGRNSPLHF.

The chain links TRBV6-2 or TRBV6-3 to TRBJ1-1. There are 13 residues in the CDR3. The V gene's germline CDR1 is MNHEY and CDR2 SVGEGT. CDR3 in amino acids: CASTTDMNTEAFF.

This chain joins TRBV7-9 and TRBJ2-5. Germline CDR1 and CDR2: SEHNR and FQNEAQ (reference sequence). This CDR3 has 14 residues. The CDR3 region is CASSLSVPQETQYF.

The V and J genes are TRBV7-2 and TRBJ2-1; TCRdb picks TRBD1, but there is no DNA to check that call. The CDR3 is made up of 13 amino acids. CDR1 SGHTA and CDR2 FQGNSA come from the germline V gene. CDR3 loop: CASSWGTGSEQFF.

The chain uses TRBV6-6 and TRBJ2-3; the TRBD1 assignment by TCRdb is unverifiable without DNA. This CDR3 is built from 14 residues. The V gene's germline CDR1 is MNHNY and CDR2 SVGAGI (reference sequence). CDR3 loop: CASSYGQGADTQYF.

The chain combines TRBV7-9 with TRBJ2-3; TCRdb's D call of TRBD1 is untestable without DNA. The V gene's germline CDR1 is SEHNR and CDR2 FQNEAQ (reference sequence). The CDR3 is 17 residues long. The CDR3 reads CASSLARTGAGTDTLYF.

The chain links TRBV3-1 to TRBJ2-1; TCRdb proposes TRBD2, but this gene call is untestable without DNA. The germline V gene encodes CDR1 LGHDT and CDR2 YNNKEL (reference sequence). The CDR3 is made up of 17 amino acids. The CDR3 spells CASSQDRTSGGYNEQFF.

The chain has TRBV24-1 and TRBJ2-3; lacking DNA, the TRBD1 call made by TCRdb goes unchecked. Germline loops: CDR1 KGHDR, CDR2 SFDVKD. The CDR3 is 13 residues long. The CDR3: CATSVVGADTQYF.

The chain recombines TRBV5-1 with TRBJ2-7; with no DNA, the TCRdb D assignment of TRBD2 cannot be verified. CDR1 is SGHRS, CDR2 YFSETQ, per germline. The CDR3 runs 13 residues. CDR3 residues: CASSLREDNEQYF. The variable domain in full, with the rest retrieved from reference TRBV5-1 and TRBJ2-7, is KAGVTQTPRYLIKTRGQQVTLSCSPISGHRSVSWYQQTPGQGLQFLFEYFSETQRNKGNFPGRFSGRQFSNSRSEMNVSTLELGDSALYLCASSLREDNEQYFGPGTRLTVT.

CDR3 region: CASNNGDRPFEQFF. This chain joins TRBV19 and TRBJ2-1; TCRdb picks TRBD1, but there is no DNA to check that call. In germline, CDR1 is LNHDA, CDR2 SQIVND (reference sequence). This CDR3 has 14 amino acids.

The chain combines TRBV12-3 or TRBV12-4 with TRBJ1-6. The length of the CDR3 is 14 residues. The CDR3: CASTLEQGVSPLHF.

The rearrangement links TRBV24-1 to TRBJ1-2; TCRdb outputs TRBD1, but without DNA this stays unchecked. This CDR3 spans 15 amino acids. The germline V gene encodes CDR1 KGHDR and CDR2 SFDVKD. The CDR3 spells CATSDSRTVPYGYTF.

This chain joins TRBV20-1 and TRBJ1-2. In germline, CDR1 is DFQATT, CDR2 SNEGSKA (reference sequence). This CDR3 region has 13 residues. This CDR3 is CSARSDSNYGYTF.

V gene TRBV5-1 combines with J gene TRBJ1-1; TCRdb names TRBD1, which stays unverified in the absence of DNA. Germline V CDR1 and CDR2: SGHRS, YFSETQ. This CDR3 contains 14 residues. CDR3 protein: CASSLDRSNTEAFF.

The gene calls are TRBV11-2 and TRBJ2-2. Germline values: CDR1 SGHAT, CDR2 FQNNGV. This CDR3 region has 15 residues. The CDR3 here is CASSLERSNTGELFF.

The chain uses TRBV3-1 and TRBJ2-6; TCRdb's D gene call, TRBD1, goes unchecked for lack of DNA. The germline V gene has CDR1 LGHDT and CDR2 YNNKEL (reference sequence). The CDR3 is 15 amino acids. The chain's CDR3 is CASSRGYSGANVLTF. Drawing the rest from reference TRBV3-1 and TRBJ2-6, the complete variable domain is DTAVSQTPKYLVTQMGNDKSIKCEQNLGHDTMYWYKQDSKKFLKIMFSYNNKELIINETVPNRFSPKSPDKAHLNLHINSLELGDSAVYFCASSRGYSGANVLTFGAGSRLTVL.

The chain combines TRBV3-1 with TRBJ1-6; TCRdb's assignment of TRBD1 cannot be checked, as there is no DNA. The length of the CDR3 is 16 residues. Germline V gene lookup returns CDR1 LGHDT and CDR2 YNNKEL (reference sequence). CDR3 sequence: CASSRFGTAKNSPLHF.